A single TCR beta chain is shown here with its context. The target of this receptor is not known. Nothing much larger sits one base from this clone, and base qualities are not available. Using the deep immunoSEQ assay, multiplex PCR amplified TCR CDR3 regions from genomic DNA. Genomic DNA extracted from each cell subset was distributed evenly over all wells of several immunoSEQ 96-well plates, and each plate served as one replicate. Each replicate PCR for sorted subsets received about 180 ng genomic DNA, equal to 30,000 or so T cell genomes. Purified libraries were measured with a Qubit 3.0 fluorometer, size-checked on a Bioanalyzer 2100, and measured again with the KAPA Library Quantification kit. Each immunoSEQ 96-well plate was sequenced on its own single-read 150-cycle Illumina NextSeq 550 flow cell. From the authors' description of their analysis: Because the immunoSEQ output included only junctional sequences and no quality scores, the filtering could not be the same as the filtering used for full-length reads. To assign V/J genes and CDR3, sequences were annotated using PyIR, a Python wrapper for IgBLAST v1.9, with IMGT germline references. Any read was removed if the V/J assignment was weak (E-value above 1e-6), the CDR3 was missing, or the read contained stop codons, out-of-frame junctions, or ambiguous translated residues. V3J clonotypes were defined as sequences sharing an identical inferred V gene, J gene, and CDR3 amino acid sequence. To compute the percentage overlap between repertoires, the number of shared unique clonotypes was divided by the size of the smaller repertoire. RTK rarefaction, the Chao1 estimator, and Recon v2.1 estimates of unobserved clonotypes were used to assess repertoire richness. Generation probabilities for all TCRbeta clonotypes obtained by the gDNA method from a handful of donors were computed using OLGA. TCRdb took over this immuneACCESS table, retaining in-frame rearrangements with V and J assigned. Such tables are incomplete; in checked studies, under half of the missing clones stem from an unresolved V gene, and the remainder is unexplained. That table is the source of V, J and clone size, and D and trimming were worked out from the DNA. For this sample there are about 2 million clones; 85% to 95% appear just once. Jointly, the top ten make up 0.13% of the sample.

The donors were healthy, HIV-negative adults who had no recently reported acute infections or vaccinations. Only Caucasian adults living in Nashville, Tennessee, USA were represented among the donors. CD4+ T cells were enriched by magnetic negative selection; naive cells were then positively selected on CD45RA, and the negative fraction formed the memory subset. After blood collection by leukapheresis, PBMCs were isolated using Ficoll-Histopaque density gradient centrifugation and then cryopreserved in the vapor phase of liquid nitrogen. Purity and quantity of every magnetically sorted T cell population were checked by analytical flow cytometry. From each sorted fraction, genomic DNA was isolated and quantified by UV absorbance on a Nanodrop 2000c. The data belong to a study of shared clonotypes between healthy human individuals (dated by TCRdb to about 2020). Study-level background: The cohort comprised a couple of women and a few men aged 18 to 49 years. Per donor, three plates each were used for CD4 naive and CD4 memory, two for CD8 naive, and one for CD8 memory. To estimate repertoire size and how much clonotype sharing occurs between individuals, the study deeply sequenced the blood TCR repertoires of several healthy adults. To increase sequencing depth and limit assay-specific biases, TCR repertoire library preparation and sequencing were carried out by different laboratories using diverse techniques. Between about 0.8 and 9 billion PBMCs per donor were obtained by leukapheresis.

The full study reports these points: Rarefaction of sorted-subset datasets indicated incomplete sequencing despite the large sequencing depth. The genetic and exposure-history diversity represented was limited by the small number of donors. Compared with non-shared clonotypes, clonotypes shared by all four sorted-subset donors had higher generation probabilities. Sampling was limited to blood, and TCR repertoires in tissue likely differ from TCR repertoires in blood. Pairwise subsampling led to the expectation that sequencing depth would affect the degree of clonotype sharing among donors. When a few donors were compared, the shared fraction of clonotypes was about 5.5% for naive CD4, 3.5% to 4% for naive CD8, 2.3% for memory CD4, and about 0.36% for memory CD8. Naive subsets generally had larger estimated clonotype richness than memory subsets did.

The germline V gene supplies CDR1 SGHAT and CDR2 FQNNGV. From its cysteine to its phenylalanine, the CDR3 spans 16 amino acids. CDR3 DNA is the only sequence kept; it has 48 bases, read in frame from the first base. The V end gives up 3 bases and the J end 7 bases, leaving 9 bases in the junction not matched to a gene. The V and J segments used are TRBV11-2 and TRBJ2-2, and TRBD1 matches 9 of the central bases. The receptor was isolated from a man aged 18 to 30 in good health. Sample: naive CD4+ T cells sorted from blood. Explained via the paper, the cell subset or site label denotes: CD45RA+ positively selected. The DNA sequence is as follows: TGTGCCAGCAGCTTCCGCCGACAGGGGGGCATCGGGGAGCTGTTTTTT. This gives the protein CASSFRRQGGIGELFF. The CDR3 plus the reference TRBV11-2 and TRBJ2-2 genes for the other parts give the full variable domain: EAGVAQSPRYKIIEKRQSVAFWCNPISGHATLYWYQQILGQGPKLLIQFQNNGVVDDSQLPKDRFSAERLKGVDSTLKIQPAKLEDSAVYLCASSFRRQGGIGELFFGEGSRLTVL.